This is a list of T cell receptor beta chains from one sample in a study of cytotoxic CD8 clonotypes in ibrutinib-treated CLL. The data were produced by immunoSEQ multiplex PCR, yet TCRdb's version contains in-frame clones alone and is incomplete. This table holds more than 200,000 clones, roughly 65% found once. Sequenced material: PBMCs, taken after 12 months of ibrutinib treatment. Receptors were obtained from a human donor with chronic lymphocytic leukemia. CDR3s include the opening cysteine and the closing phenylalanine or tryptophan. Each record gives: clone size, J gene, D gene, V gene, CDR3 protein, CDR3 DNA. D genes are given only for firm matches. Clone size is shown for a subset of rows, as once, few, many or a class of expanded clone.

NA TRBJ2-7 NA TRBV15 CATSRDVSYEQYF TGTGCCACCAGCAGGGATGTCTCTTACGAGCAGTACTTC
NA TRBJ1-2 TRBD1 TRBV27 CASSLSTGTALNYGYTF TGTGCCAGCAGTTTGTCCACCGGGACAGCTTTAAACTATGGCTACACCTTC
few TRBJ2-6 NA TRBV28 CATSNLRTGEVGANVLTF TGTGCCACCTCTAATCTGAGGACGGGGGAGGTTGGGGCCAACGTCCTGACTTTC
once TRBJ2-2 NA TRBV7-2 CASSLAGTYTGELFF TGTGCCAGCAGCTTAGCCGGAACCTACACCGGGGAGCTGTTTTTT
NA TRBJ1-2 NA TRBV6-5 CASSRQPTVNYGYTF TGTGCCAGCAGCCGTCAACCCACAGTTAACTATGGCTACACCTTC
NA TRBJ1-5 TRBD1 TRBV18 CASSLRQGAQPQHF TGTGCCAGCTCACTACGACAGGGGGCACAGCCCCAGCATTTT
once TRBJ2-7 NA TRBV7-2 CASSLQLDSYEQYF TGTGCCAGCAGCTTACAGCTAGACTCCTACGAGCAGTACTTC
NA TRBJ2-4 TRBD1 TRBV6-5 CASRRTGAGNIQYF TGTGCCAGCAGACGGACAGGGGCGGGGAACATTCAGTACTTC
NA TRBJ2-1 NA TRBV29-1 CSVAEWQGINNEQFF TGCAGCGTTGCGGAGTGGCAGGGAATCAACAATGAGCAGTTCTTC
NA TRBJ2-5 TRBD1 TRBV29-1 CSARDRGQETQYF TGCAGCGCCAGGGACAGGGGTCAAGAGACCCAGTACTTC
NA TRBJ2-3 NA TRBV9 CASSVGQVSTDTQYF TGTGCCAGCAGCGTAGGTCAGGTTAGCACAGATACGCAGTATTTT
NA TRBJ2-6 NA TRBV5-1 CASSFVESSGANVLTF TGCGCCAGCAGCTTTGTAGAAAGCTCTGGGGCCAACGTCCTGACTTTC
few TRBJ1-5 NA TRBV11-2 CASSPGGTNNQPQHF TGTGCCAGCAGCCCCGGGGGGACCAACAATCAGCCCCAGCATTTT
NA TRBJ2-1 TRBD2 TRBV28 CASSFMTSGSSNEQFF TGTGCCAGCAGTTTTATGACTAGCGGGAGCTCGAATGAGCAGTTCTTC
once TRBJ1-2 TRBD1 TRBV7-9 CASSLGGTHRGGYTF TGTGCCAGCAGCTTGGGGGGAACTCACAGGGGCGGCTACACCTTC
once TRBJ2-7 NA TRBV7-2 CASRSRRSEQYF TGTGCCAGCAGATCAAGGCGTTCCGAGCAGTACTTC
NA TRBJ2-1 TRBD2 TRBV2 CASSPTSGSKGEQFF TGTGCCAGCAGTCCGACTAGCGGGAGTAAAGGTGAGCAGTTCTTC